The 23 T cell receptor beta chains given below trace back to one sample, sequenced in a study of blood T cell repertoires in COVID-19. The data were produced by immunoSEQ multiplex PCR, yet TCRdb's version contains in-frame clones alone and is incomplete. The table lists more than 80,000 clones, 86% of them singletons. The sequenced sample was peripheral blood. These receptors all come from a man between 50 and 59 years old with active COVID-19.

The chain couples TRBV28 to TRBJ1-2; perhaps TRBD1 as D (6 bases). From germline, CDR1 is MDHEN and CDR2 SYDVKM. This CDR3 is built from 14 residues. Trimming pared 6 bases from V and 4 bases from J, leaving 15 bases between. The CDR3 nucleotides are TGTGCCAGCAGCCGTGCGGGGGGCTTCTATGGCTACACCTTC. Translated: CASSRAGGFYGYTF.

The chain employs TRBV5-1 and TRBJ2-1, with 9 bases identical to TRBD2. CDR3 length: 16 residues. Germline V lookup: CDR1 SGHRS, CDR2 YFSETQ. V lost 4 bases, J lost 1 base, and 6 bases stayed unmatched. CDR3 sequence (DNA): TGCGCCAGCAGCCAAATAGCGGGGGTTTCCTACAATGAGCAGTTCTTC. Protein product: CASSQIAGVSYNEQFF.

The chain combines TRBV5-1 with TRBJ2-3; TRBD2 matches at 12 bases. The V gene end was trimmed by 5 bases and the J gene end by 3 bases; junction bases not matched to a gene: 7. The CDR3 runs 16 residues. Germline V gives CDR1 SGHRS, CDR2 YFSETQ. The CDR3 DNA is TGCGCCAGCAGGACTAGCGGGAGAGGGAGGACAGATACGCAGTATTTT. Its translation: CASRTSGRGRTDTQYF.

This chain links TRBV2 with TRBJ1-1, with 9 bases matching TRBD1. This CDR3 spans 15 amino acids. Trimming took 5 bases from V and 2 from J; bases not matched to a gene: 6. Germline V gene lookup returns CDR1 SNHLY and CDR2 FYNNEI. The CDR3 DNA reads TGTGCCAGCAGTCTTACAGGGGGCGAAAACACTGAAGCTTTCTTT. Amino acids: CASSLTGGENTEAFF.

V usage is TRBV5-1 and J usage is TRBJ1-2, with TRBD1 as a possible D gene (5 bases). The CDR3 is 15 residues long. The ends were cut back, 4 bases at V and 4 bases at J, with 17 bases in the middle. The V gene's germline CDR1 is SGHRS and CDR2 YFSETQ. The CDR3 sequence: CASSRTGREPYGYTF. The CDR3 DNA follows: TGCGCCAGCAGCCGTACGGGCAGGGAACCCTATGGCTACACCTTC.

The genes are TRBV4-1 and TRBJ2-7; D perhaps matches TRBD2 (5 bases). This CDR3 is built from 14 residues. Germline values: CDR1 MGHRA, CDR2 YSYEKL. V was trimmed by 3 bases and J by 4 bases, leaving 13 bases between them. Here the CDR3 DNA reads TGCGCCAGCAGCCACACCAGCGGAGTGTACGAGCAGTACTTC. Protein sequence: CASSHTSGVYEQYF.

The chain combines TRBV4-3 with TRBJ2-1; 11 bases match TRBD1. This CDR3 contains 14 residues. CDR1 and CDR2 from the germline V gene are LGHNA and YSLEER. With 5 bases clipped from V and 5 bases from J, the junction kept 2 bases outside the gene matches. As DNA, the CDR3 is TGCGCCAGCAGCGGGGACAGGGGGGACAATGAGCAGTTCTTC. Translating it yields CASSGDRGDNEQFF.

This clone has a handful of counts. The rearrangement links TRBV7-9 to TRBJ2-1; TRBD1 matches at 9 bases. V lost 0 bases, J lost 1 base, and 4 bases stayed unmatched. The length of the CDR3 is 17 residues. Germline V gene data show CDR1 as SEHNR and CDR2 as FQNEAQ (reference sequence). CDR3: CASSLAMGQGSYNEQFF. In DNA form, the CDR3 reads TGTGCCAGCAGCTTAGCGATGGGACAGGGTTCCTACAATGAGCAGTTCTTC.

The CDR3, as DNA: TGTGCCAGCTCACCAAGGCCAGGGGGCGCGGACACTGAAGCTTTCTTT. Residues: CASSPRPGGADTEAFF. The rearrangement uses TRBV18 and TRBJ1-1; TRBD1 matches 8 bases. After removal of 2 bases from V and 3 bases from J, the junction contained 8 bases not matched to a gene. In germline, CDR1 is KGHSH, CDR2 LQKENI. The CDR3 has 16 amino acids.

V and J are TRBV6-4 and TRBJ1-6, with D perhaps matching TRBD1 (5 bases). Germline V CDR1 and CDR2: MRHNA, SNTAGT. Trimming cost V 6 bases and J 10 bases, with 13 bases left between them. The CDR3 length is 13 residues. The CDR3 bases are TGTGCCAGCAGGCAACAAAGGGGATCACCCCTCCACTTT. It encodes CASRQQRGSPLHF.

The rearrangement links TRBV12-3 or TRBV12-4 to TRBJ1-1, with D unresolved. The CDR3 spans 12 residues. The germline V and J ends were trimmed by 1 base and 8 bases, with 8 bases remaining between them. CDR3 loop: CASSLGATEAFF. CDR3 sequence (DNA): TGTGCCAGCAGTTTAGGGGCCACCGAAGCTTTCTTT.

Comment on this clone: At one end, the junction sequence differs from germline, possibly due to a read error. This sequence joins TRBV7-7 and TRBJ2-7; possible D gene TRBD2, 7 bases. Germline V gives CDR1 SSHAT, CDR2 FNYEAQ (reference sequence). This CDR3 contains 18 residues. The CDR3 DNA is TGTGCTAGCAGCCCTCCTACGAAAGGGGGGGGCAGCTCCTACGAGCAGTACTTC. This translates into CASSPPTKGGGSSYEQYF.

The chain carries TRBV7-2 and TRBJ2-7; 9 bases agree with TRBD1. Germline V lookup: CDR1 SGHTA, CDR2 FQGNSA. The CDR3 extends over 16 amino acids. Germline trimming cut 3 bases from V and 3 bases from J; bases unmatched to any gene: 9. The CDR3 region is CASSFAGTGKFYEQYF. The CDR3 DNA reads as TGTGCCAGCAGCTTTGCCGGGACAGGGAAATTCTACGAGCAGTACTTC.

CDR3 in amino acids: CASSVGSAAGVTLYGYTF. CDR3 DNA sequence: TGTGCCAGCAGCGTAGGAAGCGCGGCAGGGGTCACCCTCTATGGCTACACCTTC. The chain has TRBV9 and TRBJ1-2; weak D call: TRBD1 (6 bases). Trimming removed 0 bases from V and 4 bases from J, with 22 bases in between. From germline, CDR1 is SGDLS and CDR2 YYNGEE. The CDR3 is 18 amino acids.

This clone was recorded only once. The CDR3 region has the DNA TGTGCCAGCAGCGTTAGCGGGACTCAGTTCTTC. Translation: CASSVSGTQFF. V is TRBV7-2 and J is TRBJ2-1; 8 bases are shared with TRBD2. Germline V gene data show CDR1 as SGHTA and CDR2 as FQGNSA. With V trimmed by 5 bases and J by 13 bases, 4 bases remained unmatched. This CDR3 has 11 amino acids.

The genes are TRBV7-2 and TRBJ1-3; 8 bases line up with TRBD1. CDR3 size: 15 residues. Trimming cost V 5 bases and J 4 bases; bases outside gene matches: 7. Germline lookup yields CDR1 SGHTA and CDR2 FQGNSA. CDR3 loop: CASSRGQGSGNTIYF. CDR3 in DNA: TGTGCCAGCAGCCGCGGACAGGGCTCCGGAAACACCATATATTTT.

The CDR3 nucleotides are TGCAGCGTTGCAGGGGGCGATCAGCCCCAGCATTTT. It specifies CSVAGGDQPQHF. The rearrangement joins TRBV29-1 to TRBJ1-5; 8 positions match TRBD1. The germline V gene has CDR1 SQVTM and CDR2 ANQGSEA. With 4 bases clipped from V and 5 bases from J, the junction kept 1 base outside the gene matches. The CDR3 sequence is 12 residues long.

The chain has TRBV28 and TRBJ2-7; 7 nucleotides match TRBD1. The germline CDR1 and CDR2 sequences are MDHEN and SYDVKM. This CDR3 has 13 amino acids. V gave up 4 bases and J gave up 5 bases; unmatched junction bases: 5. This chain's CDR3 is CASSSNRGHEQYF. The CDR3 DNA reads as TGTGCCAGCAGTTCGAACAGGGGACACGAGCAGTACTTC.

The chain has TRBV7-2 and TRBJ2-3, with 12 bases fitting TRBD2. CDR1 is SGHTA and CDR2 is FQGNSA in the germline V gene. V lost 3 bases to trimming and J lost 4 bases; unmatched junction nucleotides: 8. This CDR3 has 17 residues. CDR3 bases: TGTGCCAGCAGCTTCCTAGCGGGAGGGGGTAGGGCAGATACGCAGTATTTT. Amino acids: CASSFLAGGGRADTQYF.

The chain links TRBV5-1 to TRBJ2-1; no firm D call. V lost 0 bases and J 0 bases, leaving 10 bases between the germline ends. Germline V gene data show CDR1 as SGHRS and CDR2 as YFSETQ. CDR3 size: 16 residues. The CDR3, as DNA: TGCGCCAGCAGCTTGGGGTCATCGAGCTCCTACAATGAGCAGTTCTTC. This encodes CASSLGSSSSYNEQFF. The full variable domain, its missing parts supplied by reference TRBV5-1 and TRBJ2-1, is KAGVTQTPRYLIKTRGQQVTLSCSPISGHRSVSWYQQTPGQGLQFLFEYFSETQRNKGNFPGRFSGRQFSNSRSEMNVSTLELGDSALYLCASSLGSSSSYNEQFFGPGTRLTVL.

This clone was detected once. V is TRBV5-4 and J is TRBJ1-6; possibly TRBD1 for D (5 bases). Trimming removed 7 bases from V and 2 bases from J, with 7 bases in between. Per germline, CDR1 SGHNT and CDR2 YYREEE (reference sequence). There are 13 residues in the CDR3. This CDR3 is CASGGTYNSPLHF. The CDR3, as DNA: TGTGCCAGCGGGGGGACCTATAATTCACCCCTCCACTTT. The full variable domain, its missing parts supplied by reference TRBV5-4 and TRBJ1-6, is ETGVTQSPTHLIKTRGQQVTLRCSSQSGHNTVSWYQQALGQGPQFIFQYYREEENGRGNFPPRFSGLQFPNYSSELNVNALELDDSALYLCASGGTYNSPLHFGNGTRLTVT.

The table lists this clone with a count of one. The rearrangement links TRBV7-2 to TRBJ2-1, with 8 bases that match TRBD2. V gave up 2 bases and J gave up 6 bases; unmatched junction bases: 15. Germline V gives CDR1 SGHTA, CDR2 FQGNSA. This CDR3 is 18 amino acids long. CDR3 DNA: TGTGCCAGCAGCTTAATGGCCTTAGCGGGAAGGGAGACCAATGAGCAGTTCTTC. It yields the protein CASSLMALAGRETNEQFF.

This chain joins TRBV12-3 or TRBV12-4 and TRBJ1-1, with D possibly TRBD1 on 5 matching bases. CDR3 length: 12 residues. Trimming took off 7 bases at V and 5 bases at J, with 11 bases between the two ends. CDR3 coding DNA: TGTGCCAGCAAGGGGTGGTGGACTGAAGCTTTCTTT. It codes for CASKGWWTEAFF.